These 13 T cell receptor beta chains were all obtained from the same sample, sequenced in a study of glioma-infiltrating T cells. The iRepertoire nested amplicon-rescue multiplex PCR amplified TCR alpha and beta CDR3s from RNA. MiXCR, run by TCRdb on the multiplex PCR reads, gives a single entry per CDR3 protein. The sample shows approximately 89,000 distinct CDR3 sequences, 20% to 25% of them seen only once. The sequenced sample was glioma tissue, nonneoplastic brain tissue, or PBMCs (not recorded which). These receptors came from a human donor with low-grade glioma or glioblastoma, undergoing nonglioma brain surgery, or in good health (not recorded which).

This clonotype was seen ten or more times. V usage is TRBV5-1 and J usage is TRBJ2-1; 11 bases line up with TRBD1. The junction had 9 bases not matched to a gene; V was cut back by 3 bases and J by 7 bases. In germline, CDR1 is SGHRS, CDR2 YFSETQ. This CDR3 has 16 residues. CDR3 DNA: TGCGCCAGCAGCTCGTGGGGGACAGGGGGGATGAATGAGCAGTTCTTC. It is translated as CASSSWGTGGMNEQFF.

This clonotype was seen repeatedly, ten times or more. This rearrangement joins TRBV19 to TRBJ2-3, with 8 bases fitting TRBD1. The V gene end was trimmed by 5 bases and the J gene end by 6 bases; junction bases not matched to a gene: 13. This CDR3 has 16 residues. The germline CDR1 and CDR2 sequences are LNHDA and SQIVND (reference sequence). The CDR3 nucleotides read TGTGCCAGTAGTGCCCCCGGACAGGGAAAAGGGGATACGCAGTATTTT. Its protein product is CASSAPGQGKGDTQYF.

V is TRBV3-1 and J is TRBJ2-7; no clear D. This CDR3 region has 15 residues. V was trimmed by 4 bases and J by 2 bases, leaving 15 bases between them. In germline, CDR1 is LGHDT, CDR2 YNNKEL (reference sequence). CDR3 nucleotide sequence: TGTGCCAGCAGCCGAGGAAGGGAAGGGACCTACGAGCAGTACTTC. Translated: CASSRGREGTYEQYF.

The CDR3 here is CASSYSPRERNQPQHF. The CDR3 DNA reads as TGTGCCAGCAGTTACTCCCCCAGGGAGCGCAATCAGCCCCAGCATTTT. V and J are TRBV6-6 and TRBJ1-5; tentatively, D is TRBD1 (5 bases). Trimming removed 0 bases at V and 2 bases at J, with 11 bases between. Germline-derived CDR1 and CDR2 are MNHNY and SVGAGI (reference sequence). This CDR3 comprises 16 residues.

This clonotype showed up just a few times. This chain uses TRBV18 with TRBJ2-7; tentatively, D is TRBD2 (6 bases). V lost 3 bases and J lost 2, with 11 bases in between. Germline CDR1 reads KGHSH; CDR2 reads LQKENI. The CDR3 spans 14 residues. CDR3 region: CASSPSAGTYEQYF. DNA for the CDR3: TGTGCCAGCTCACCTTCCGCGGGAACCTACGAGCAGTACTTC.

V and J are TRBV18 and TRBJ2-1; either TRBD1 or TRBD2 may fit D (5 bases each). This CDR3 is 15 amino acids long. Per germline, CDR1 KGHSH and CDR2 LQKENI. Trimming took 1 base from V and 7 from J, leaving 14 bases between them. The DNA of the CDR3 is TGTGCCAGCTCACCACAAGGGGAGAGTAGAAATGAGCAGTTCTTC. As protein: CASSPQGESRNEQFF.

The rearrangement joins TRBV12-3 or TRBV12-4 to TRBJ2-7; 7 bases align to TRBD1. The trim removed 3 bases at V and 5 bases at J, leaving 10 bases unmatched. The CDR3 is 15 residues long. Written as DNA, the CDR3 is TGTGCCAGCAGTTTCCGGACAGGTATAACGAACGAGCAGTACTTC. Residues: CASSFRTGITNEQYF.

A word on this clonotype: With a much larger clone just one base away, this may be a read error. V usage is TRBV5-1 and J usage is TRBJ1-1; D ambiguous. Germline V CDR1 and CDR2: SGHRS, YFSETQ. The CDR3 has 12 amino acids. CDR3 sequence (DNA): TGCGCCAGCAGCAACAGTAACACTGAAGCTTTATTT. The encoded protein is CASSNSNTEALF.

This clonotype was observed many times. The J gene is TRBJ2-5, the V gene TRBV14; either TRBD1 or TRBD2 may supply D (5 bases each). The germline CDR1 and CDR2 sequences are SGHDN and FVKESK. V lost 2 bases and J lost 7, with 11 bases in between. The CDR3 has 13 amino acids. CDR3 nucleotide sequence: TGTGCCAGCAGCCAATTACGGGACGGGACCCAGTACTTC. Protein: CASSQLRDGTQYF.

This clonotype has a handful of counts. The V call is TRBV11-2, the J call TRBJ2-7, with 12 bases matching TRBD1. Trimming at V came to 4 bases and at J to 4 bases, leaving 2 bases not matched to a gene. CDR3 length: 14 amino acids. Germline CDR1 is SGHAT and CDR2 is FQNNGV. CDR3 coding DNA: TGTGCCAGCAGCTGGGACAGGGGGCAATACGAGCAGTACTTC. Translation gives CASSWDRGQYEQYF.

This clonotype occurred many times. V is TRBV7-9 and J is TRBJ2-7, with 8 bases lining up with TRBD1. The CDR3 totals 17 residues. J gave up 0 bases and V 4 bases, and 11 bases lay outside the gene matches. Per germline, CDR1 SEHNR and CDR2 FQNEAQ (reference sequence). As DNA, the CDR3 is TGTGCCAGCAGCTCCCAGGGGGCGGGAACGGCCTCCTACGAGCAGTACTTC. It encodes CASSSQGAGTASYEQYF.

This clonotype was found a few times. V usage is TRBV4-1 and J usage is TRBJ2-7, with D tentatively TRBD1 (6 bases). Trimming took off 4 bases at V and 3 bases at J, with 10 bases between the two ends. Germline CDR1 MGHRA, CDR2 YSYEKL. This CDR3 has 13 amino acids. The CDR3 region is CASSREDSYEQYF. Written as DNA, the CDR3 is TGCGCCAGCAGCCGAGAGGACAGCTACGAGCAGTACTTC.

The rearrangement uses TRBV19 and TRBJ2-3; 12 bases fit TRBD2. The CDR3 is 17 amino acids. Per the germline V gene, CDR1 is LNHDA and CDR2 is SQIVND (reference sequence). J was trimmed by 1 base and V by 5 bases; bases with no gene match: 7. DNA of the CDR3: TGTGCCAGTAGTCACACCGGACTAGCGGGGCGCACAGATACGCAGTATTTT. Translating gives CASSHTGLAGRTDTQYF. Full variable domain (rest looked up from reference TRBV19 and TRBJ2-3): DGGITQSPKYLFRKEGQNVTLSCEQNLNHDAMYWYRQDPGQGLRLIYYSQIVNDFQKGDIAEGYSVSREKKESFPLTVTSAQKNPTAFYLCASSHTGLAGRTDTQYFGPGTRLTVL.